Each of the 21 T cell receptor beta chains below was sequenced from the same sample in a study of blood T cell repertoires in COVID-19. Assay: immunoSEQ multiplex PCR; the TCRdb copy retains only in-frame clones and omits some. The data contain some 350,000 clones, 87% of them singletons. The sample was peripheral blood. These receptors all stem from a woman in her forties or fifties with COVID-19, enrolled during active disease.

CDR3 DNA: TGCGCCAGCAGCCAAGGGCCAGGTGAAAACATTCAGTACTTC. Encoded protein: CASSQGPGENIQYF. This chain connects TRBV4-3 to TRBJ2-4; D is undetermined. Germline-derived CDR1 and CDR2 are LGHNA and YSLEER. V lost 1 base to trimming and J lost 5 bases, with 9 bases between them. The CDR3 consists of 14 residues.

This rearrangement joins TRBV5-1 to TRBJ1-2; a possible D gene is TRBD1 (6 bases). Germline-derived CDR1 and CDR2 are SGHRS and YFSETQ. This CDR3 has 12 amino acids. V was trimmed by 2 bases and J by 6 bases, leaving 8 bases between them. The CDR3 sequence: CASSLQGDGYTF. The CDR3, as DNA: TGCGCCAGCAGCTTACAGGGTGATGGCTACACCTTC.

The genes are TRBV7-9 and TRBJ1-1; TRBD1 aligns across 9 bases. V was pared by 0 bases and J by 4 bases, with 6 bases of the junction left unmatched. Germline CDR1 and CDR2: SEHNR and FQNEAQ (reference sequence). There are 16 residues in the CDR3. The CDR3 region is CASSLATGGAGTEAFF. CDR3 DNA: TGTGCCAGCAGCTTAGCTACAGGGGGCGCGGGCACTGAAGCTTTCTTT.

V and J are TRBV6-2 or TRBV6-3 and TRBJ2-1; 13 nucleotides match TRBD2. The CDR3 covers 16 residues. Germline V CDR1 and CDR2: MNHEY, SVGEGT. V gave up 5 bases and J gave up 10 bases; unmatched junction bases: 11. CDR3 in DNA: TGTGCCAGCAGTACCCTGACTAGCGGGAGGCGGTGGGAGCAGTTCTTC. It encodes CASSTLTSGRRWEQFF.

This clone occurred a few times. The chain is built from TRBV2 and TRBJ1-6; D is unclear. V was cut by 1 base and J by 9 bases, with 10 bases left in between. Germline V CDR1 and CDR2: SNHLY, FYNNEI. The CDR3 totals 14 residues. This CDR3 reads CASSEERRGSPLHF. The DNA of the CDR3 is TGTGCCAGCAGTGAAGAAAGACGCGGTTCACCCCTCCACTTT.

CDR3 residues: CASTGTRHYNEQFF. In DNA form, the CDR3 reads TGTGCCAGCACCGGGACACGACACTACAATGAGCAGTTCTTC. V is TRBV19 and J is TRBJ2-1; weak D call: TRBD1 (6 bases). The CDR3 sequence is 14 residues long. In germline, CDR1 is LNHDA, CDR2 SQIVND (reference sequence). The ends were cut back, 9 bases at V and 3 bases at J, with 15 bases in the middle.

The chain carries TRBV2 and TRBJ2-7; 8 bases are a match to TRBD2. Looked up from germline, CDR1 is SNHLY and CDR2 is FYNNEI. The J segment lost 4 bases and the V segment lost 9 bases, leaving 8 bases of the junction unmatched. This CDR3 comprises 13 residues. CDR3 DNA: TGTGCCAGTAAGCGGGGGCTCGAGTACGAGCAGTACTTC. Its translation is CASKRGLEYEQYF.

The chain couples TRBV6-5 to TRBJ1-2; D gene uncertain. Germline CDR1 MNHEY, CDR2 SVGAGI. Trimming left V 2 bases short and J 2 bases short, with 12 bases between. The CDR3 runs 15 residues. CDR3 in DNA: TGTGCCAGCAGTTACGATCGGGGAAGCAACTATGGCTACACCTTC. As protein: CASSYDRGSNYGYTF.

The rearrangement links TRBV5-1 to TRBJ1-6; 8 positions match TRBD1. This CDR3 has 16 residues. CDR1 is SGHRS and CDR2 is YFSETQ in the germline V gene. V was pared by 3 bases and J by 10 bases, with 12 bases of the junction left unmatched. The CDR3 nucleotides are TGCGCCAGCAGCTGGCAACCGGACAGGGTTGAATCACCCCTCCACTTT. Its protein product is CASSWQPDRVESPLHF.

The chain has TRBV7-2 and TRBJ2-7, with D tentatively TRBD2 (5 bases). The CDR3 length is 16 residues. CDR1 and CDR2 (germline): SGHTA, FQGNSA. Trimming left V 4 bases short and J 3 bases short, with 19 bases between. CDR3 nucleotides: TGTGCCAGCAGCTCCACTACTAGAGTTTATAGCTACGAGCAGTACTTC. It encodes CASSSTTRVYSYEQYF.

A single count supports this clone. This sequence joins TRBV2 and TRBJ1-5; perhaps TRBD1 as D (6 bases). The CDR3 consists of 15 residues. Germline V CDR1 and CDR2: SNHLY, FYNNEI. V was trimmed by 9 bases and J by 2 bases, leaving 17 bases between them. Written as DNA, the CDR3 is TGTGCCAGTAGGGGAGGGGGGATAGGCAATCAGCCCCAGCATTTT. This encodes CASRGGGIGNQPQHF.

The chain uses TRBV28 and TRBJ2-7; 8 nucleotides line up with TRBD2. This CDR3 is 14 amino acids long. CDR1 is MDHEN, CDR2 SYDVKM, per germline. V lost 6 bases, J lost 5 bases, and 9 bases stayed unmatched. As DNA, the CDR3 is TGTGCCAGCAGACAGAGCGGGACTAGGGACGAGCAGTACTTC. Translation gives CASRQSGTRDEQYF.

This chain links TRBV30 with TRBJ1-2; D remains unclear. Germline CDR1 is GTSNPN and CDR2 is SVGIG (reference sequence). The CDR3 has 13 amino acids. With 4 bases removed from V and 0 bases from J, the gap between germline ends came to 9 bases. Here the CDR3 DNA reads TGTGCCTGGAATTACGGGACTAACTATGGCTACACCTTC. It specifies CAWNYGTNYGYTF. Filled out from reference TRBV30 and TRBJ1-2, the complete variable domain reads SQTIHQWPATLVQPVGSPLSLECTVEGTSNPNLYWYRQAAGRGLQLLFYSVGIGQISSEVPQNLSASRPQDRQFILSSKKLLLSDSGFYLCAWNYGTNYGYTFGSGTRLTVV.

J is TRBJ2-7 and V is TRBV5-1; TRBD2 agrees at 8 bases. V shed 2 bases and J 6 bases; nucleotides not matched to a gene: 10. Germline V gene lookup returns CDR1 SGHRS and CDR2 YFSETQ. The CDR3 runs 15 residues. The CDR3 is CASSFTGTSSSEQYF. As DNA, the CDR3 is TGCGCCAGCAGCTTCACCGGGACTAGTAGCTCCGAGCAGTACTTC.

This sequence joins TRBV27 and TRBJ2-7; maybe TRBD1 (6 bases). CDR1 is MNHEY and CDR2 is SMNVEV in the germline V gene (reference sequence). The CDR3 is 19 amino acids. The ends were cut back, 5 bases at V and 3 bases at J, with 29 bases in the middle. As DNA, the CDR3 is TGTGCCAGCAGTACAAGTAGTCAGGGGTCGGAGGACCTCAACTACGAGCAGTACTTC. Its translation: CASSTSSQGSEDLNYEQYF.

The chain carries TRBV27 and TRBJ1-3; unclear D gene. CDR3 length: 14 amino acids. Trimming shortened V by 3 bases and J by 2 bases, and 8 bases separated the two germline ends. Germline-derived CDR1 and CDR2 are MNHEY and SMNVEV (reference sequence). The chain's CDR3 is CASSFGGTGNTIYF. Written as DNA, the CDR3 is TGTGCCAGCAGTTTTGGAGGAACTGGAAACACCATATATTTT.

The CDR3 protein is CASSMPGLAVPNTGELFF. In DNA form, the CDR3 reads TGTGCCAGCAGCATGCCGGGACTAGCGGTCCCGAACACCGGGGAGCTGTTTTTT. The chain uses TRBV14 and TRBJ2-2, with 11 bases that match TRBD2. The CDR3 covers 18 residues. Germline CDR1 reads SGHDN; CDR2 reads FVKESK. Unmatched junction bases numbered 8, after V lost 5 bases and J lost 0 bases.

V usage is TRBV5-1 and J usage is TRBJ1-2; maybe TRBD1 (5 bases). The V gene lost 4 bases and the J gene lost 4 bases, with 17 bases spanning the gap. This CDR3 has 15 residues. The germline gives CDR1 SGHRS, CDR2 YFSETQ. The CDR3 region has the DNA TGCGCCAGCAGCGCGGGGGAACGGCTCAGCTATGGCTACACCTTC. This codes for CASSAGERLSYGYTF.

The chain recombines TRBV27 with TRBJ2-3; TRBD2 aligns across 7 bases. V gave up 6 bases and J gave up 6 bases; unmatched junction bases: 9. Germline V lookup: CDR1 MNHEY, CDR2 SMNVEV (reference sequence). This CDR3 is 14 amino acids long. The CDR3 region is CASSHRTSRDTQYF. As DNA, the CDR3 is TGTGCCAGCAGCCACCGGACTAGTAGGGATACGCAGTATTTT.

The chain has TRBV7-9 and TRBJ1-1, with 7 bases identical to TRBD1. The V and J ends lost 3 bases and 2 bases, in that order; junction bases with no gene match: 6. CDR3 size: 15 residues. Germline V CDR1 and CDR2: SEHNR, FQNEAQ (reference sequence). The CDR3 sequence is CASSFRQGGNTEAFF. The CDR3 region has the DNA TGTGCCAGCAGCTTTAGACAGGGCGGCAACACTGAAGCTTTCTTT. Full variable domain (remainder filled in from reference TRBV7-9 and TRBJ1-1): DTGVSQNPRHKITKRGQNVTFRCDPISEHNRLYWYRQTLGQGPEFLTYFQNEAQLEKSRLLSDRFSAERPKGSFSTLEIQRTEQGDSAMYLCASSFRQGGNTEAFFGQGTRLTVV.

This sequence joins TRBV5-1 and TRBJ2-5, with 7 nucleotides matching TRBD2. V lost 0 bases and J lost 1; bases outside the gene matches: 6. The CDR3 spans 16 residues. Per germline, CDR1 SGHRS and CDR2 YFSETQ. CDR3 DNA: TGCGCCAGCAGCTTGGAACCGGGAGGACCCCAAGAGACCCAGTACTTC. Encoded protein: CASSLEPGGPQETQYF.